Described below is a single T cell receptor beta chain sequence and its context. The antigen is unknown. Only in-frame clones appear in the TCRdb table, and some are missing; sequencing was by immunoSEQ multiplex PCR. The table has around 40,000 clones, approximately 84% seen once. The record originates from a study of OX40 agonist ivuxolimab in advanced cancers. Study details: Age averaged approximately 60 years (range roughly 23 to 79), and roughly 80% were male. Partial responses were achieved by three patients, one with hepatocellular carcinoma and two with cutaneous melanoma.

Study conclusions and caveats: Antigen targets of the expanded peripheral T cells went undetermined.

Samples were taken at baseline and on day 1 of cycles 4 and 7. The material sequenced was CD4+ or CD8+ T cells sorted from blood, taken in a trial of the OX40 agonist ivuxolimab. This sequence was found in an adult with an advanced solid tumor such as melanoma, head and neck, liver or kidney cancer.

The CDR3 protein is CASSPGRPDYGYTF. CDR3 sequence (DNA): TGTGCCAGCAGCCCAGGACGGCCTGACTATGGCTACACCTTC. The chain couples TRBV11-2 to TRBJ1-2; D unclear. Looked up from germline, CDR1 is SGHAT and CDR2 is FQNNGV. V lost 5 bases and J 3 bases, leaving 13 bases between the germline ends. This CDR3 has 14 residues.